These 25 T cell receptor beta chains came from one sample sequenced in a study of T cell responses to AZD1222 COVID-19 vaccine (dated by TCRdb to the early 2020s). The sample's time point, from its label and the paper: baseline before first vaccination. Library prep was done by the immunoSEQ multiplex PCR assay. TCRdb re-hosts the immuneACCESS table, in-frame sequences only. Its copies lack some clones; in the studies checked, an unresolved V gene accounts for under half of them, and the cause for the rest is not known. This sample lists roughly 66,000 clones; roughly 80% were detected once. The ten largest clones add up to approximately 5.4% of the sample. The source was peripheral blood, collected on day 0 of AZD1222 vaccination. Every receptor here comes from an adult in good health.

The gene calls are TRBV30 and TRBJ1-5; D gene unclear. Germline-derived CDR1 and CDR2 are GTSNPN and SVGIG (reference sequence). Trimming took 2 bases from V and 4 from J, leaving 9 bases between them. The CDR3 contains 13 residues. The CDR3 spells CAWSKEGNQPQHF. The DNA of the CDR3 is TGTGCCTGGAGTAAGGAGGGAAATCAGCCCCAGCATTTT.

The CDR3 protein is CSALQSSGNTIYF. The CDR3 nucleotides read TGCAGCGCCCTACAGAGCTCTGGAAACACCATATATTTT. V is TRBV29-1 and J is TRBJ1-3, with D unresolved. The germline gives CDR1 SQVTM, CDR2 ANQGSEA. CDR3 length: 13 amino acids. Trimming pared 7 bases from V and 0 bases from J, leaving 10 bases between.

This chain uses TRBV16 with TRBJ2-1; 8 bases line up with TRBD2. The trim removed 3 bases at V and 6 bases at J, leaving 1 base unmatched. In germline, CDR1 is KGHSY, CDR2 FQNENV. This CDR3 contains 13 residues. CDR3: CASSQRGVNEQFF. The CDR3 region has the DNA TGTGCCAGCAGCCAGCGGGGGGTCAATGAGCAGTTCTTC.

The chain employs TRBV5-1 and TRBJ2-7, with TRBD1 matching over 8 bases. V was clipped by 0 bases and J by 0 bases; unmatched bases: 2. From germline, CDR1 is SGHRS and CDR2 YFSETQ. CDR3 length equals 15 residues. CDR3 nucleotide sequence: TGCGCCAGCAGCTTGGACGGGACAGGCTCCTACGAGCAGTACTTC. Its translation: CASSLDGTGSYEQYF.

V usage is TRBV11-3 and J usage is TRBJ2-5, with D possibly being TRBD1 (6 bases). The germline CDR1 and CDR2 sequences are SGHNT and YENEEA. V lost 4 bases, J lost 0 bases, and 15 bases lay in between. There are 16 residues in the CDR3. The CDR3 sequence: CASSSNRAKNQETQYF. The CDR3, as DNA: TGTGCCAGCAGCTCAAACAGGGCCAAAAACCAAGAGACCCAGTACTTC.

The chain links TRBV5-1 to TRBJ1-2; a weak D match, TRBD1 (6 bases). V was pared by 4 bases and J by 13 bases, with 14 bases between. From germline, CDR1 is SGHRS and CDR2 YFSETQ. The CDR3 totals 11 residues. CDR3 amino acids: CASSLDSTATF. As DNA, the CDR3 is TGCGCCAGCAGCCTGGACAGCACCGCCACCTTC.

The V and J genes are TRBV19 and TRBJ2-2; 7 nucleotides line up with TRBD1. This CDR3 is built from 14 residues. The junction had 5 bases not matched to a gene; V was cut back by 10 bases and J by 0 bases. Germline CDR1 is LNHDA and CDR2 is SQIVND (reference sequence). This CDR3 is CATSGTANTGELFF. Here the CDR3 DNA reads TGTGCCACCTCCGGGACAGCGAACACCGGGGAGCTGTTTTTT.

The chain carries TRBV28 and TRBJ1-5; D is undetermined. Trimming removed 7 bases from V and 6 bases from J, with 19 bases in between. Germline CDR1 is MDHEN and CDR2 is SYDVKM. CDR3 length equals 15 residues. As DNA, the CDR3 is TGTGCCAGCAATGCCCTGAGTCGGGTGACTCAGCCCCAGCATTTT. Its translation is CASNALSRVTQPQHF. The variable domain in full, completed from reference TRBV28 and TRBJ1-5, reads DVKVTQSSRYLVKRTGEKVFLECVQDMDHENMFWYRQDPGLGLRLIYFSYDVKMKEKGDIPEGYSVSREKKERFSLILESASTNQTSMYLCASNALSRVTQPQHFGDGTRLSIL.

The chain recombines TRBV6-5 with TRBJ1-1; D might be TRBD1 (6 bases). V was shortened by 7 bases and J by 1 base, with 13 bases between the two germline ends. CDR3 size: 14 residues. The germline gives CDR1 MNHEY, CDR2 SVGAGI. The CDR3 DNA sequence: TGTGCCAGCAACAGGGATTATAGGAACACTGAAGCTTTCTTT. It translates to CASNRDYRNTEAFF.

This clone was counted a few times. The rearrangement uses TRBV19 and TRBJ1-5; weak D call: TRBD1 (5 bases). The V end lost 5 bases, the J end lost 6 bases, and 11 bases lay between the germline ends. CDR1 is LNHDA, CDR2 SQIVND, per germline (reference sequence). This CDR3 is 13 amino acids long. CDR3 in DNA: TGTGCCAGTAGTTCGGCAGGGTTTCAGCCCCAGCATTTT. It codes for CASSSAGFQPQHF.

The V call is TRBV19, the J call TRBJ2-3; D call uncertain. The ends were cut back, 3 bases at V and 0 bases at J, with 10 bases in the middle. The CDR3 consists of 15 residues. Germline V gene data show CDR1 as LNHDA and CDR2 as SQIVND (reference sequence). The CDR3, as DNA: TGTGCCAGTAGTATTGGCAAGCCTAGCACAGATACGCAGTATTTT. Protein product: CASSIGKPSTDTQYF.

The CDR3 protein is CASSQRTGNEQFF. CDR3 in DNA: TGCGCCAGCAGCCAACGGACAGGGAATGAGCAGTTCTTC. The gene calls are TRBV5-1 and TRBJ2-1; 8 bases align to TRBD1. The CDR3 is 13 amino acids. Germline V gene data show CDR1 as SGHRS and CDR2 as YFSETQ. The V and J ends lost 4 bases and 7 bases, in that order; junction bases with no gene match: 4.

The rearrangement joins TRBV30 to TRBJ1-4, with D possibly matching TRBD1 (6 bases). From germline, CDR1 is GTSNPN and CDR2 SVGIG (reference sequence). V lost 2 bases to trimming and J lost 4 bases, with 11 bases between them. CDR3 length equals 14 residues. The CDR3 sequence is CAWSSRDNNEKLFF. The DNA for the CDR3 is TGTGCCTGGAGTTCCAGGGACAATAATGAAAAACTGTTTTTT.

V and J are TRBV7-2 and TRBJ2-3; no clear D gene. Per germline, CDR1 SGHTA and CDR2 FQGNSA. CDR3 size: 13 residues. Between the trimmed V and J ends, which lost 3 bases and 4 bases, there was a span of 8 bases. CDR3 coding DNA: TGTGCCAGCAGCTTGGGAAGGGCAGATACGCAGTATTTT. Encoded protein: CASSLGRADTQYF.

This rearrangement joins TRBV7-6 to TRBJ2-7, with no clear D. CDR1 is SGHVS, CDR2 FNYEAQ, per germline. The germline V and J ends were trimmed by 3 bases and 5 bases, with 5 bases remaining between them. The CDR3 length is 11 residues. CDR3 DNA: TGTGCCAGCAGCTTCAAGGACGAGCAGTACTTC. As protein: CASSFKDEQYF.

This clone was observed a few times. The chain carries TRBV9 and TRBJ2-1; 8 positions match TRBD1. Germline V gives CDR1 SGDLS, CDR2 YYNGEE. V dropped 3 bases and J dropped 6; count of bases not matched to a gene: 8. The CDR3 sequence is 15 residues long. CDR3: CASSAPETGVNEQFF. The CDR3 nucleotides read TGTGCCAGCAGCGCCCCAGAGACAGGGGTCAATGAGCAGTTCTTC.

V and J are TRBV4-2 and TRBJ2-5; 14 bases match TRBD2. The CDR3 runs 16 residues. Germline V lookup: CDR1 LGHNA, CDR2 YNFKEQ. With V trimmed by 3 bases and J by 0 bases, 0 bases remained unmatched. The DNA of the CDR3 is TGTGCCAGCAGCCAGGGACTAGCGGGGGACCAAGAGACCCAGTACTTC. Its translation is CASSQGLAGDQETQYF.

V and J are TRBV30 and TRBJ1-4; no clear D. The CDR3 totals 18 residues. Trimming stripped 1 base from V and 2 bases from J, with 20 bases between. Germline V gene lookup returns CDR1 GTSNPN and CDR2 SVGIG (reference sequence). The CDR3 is CAWSASRTFLRTNEKLFF. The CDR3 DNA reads TGTGCCTGGAGTGCGTCCCGGACCTTTCTTAGGACTAATGAAAAACTGTTTTTT.

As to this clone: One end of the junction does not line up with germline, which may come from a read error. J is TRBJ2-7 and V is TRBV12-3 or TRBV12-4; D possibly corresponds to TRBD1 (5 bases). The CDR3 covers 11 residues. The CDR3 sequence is CASSSGFRANF. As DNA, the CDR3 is TGTGCCAGCAGTTCTGGGTTCAGGGCCAACTTC.

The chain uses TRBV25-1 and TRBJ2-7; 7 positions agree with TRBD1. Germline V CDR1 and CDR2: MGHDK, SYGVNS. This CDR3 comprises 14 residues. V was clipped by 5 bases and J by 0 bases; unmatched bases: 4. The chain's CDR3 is CASSKQGISYEQYF. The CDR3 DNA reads TGTGCCAGCAGTAAACAGGGGATCTCCTACGAGCAGTACTTC.

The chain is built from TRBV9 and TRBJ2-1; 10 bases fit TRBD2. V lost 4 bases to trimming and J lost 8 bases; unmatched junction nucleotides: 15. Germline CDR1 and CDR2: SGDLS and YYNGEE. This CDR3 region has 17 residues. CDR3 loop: CASSPHPASGGMDEQFF. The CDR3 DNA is TGTGCCAGCAGCCCTCACCCGGCTAGCGGGGGAATGGATGAGCAGTTCTTC.

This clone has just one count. The CDR3 spells CSVEETQYF. Written as DNA, the CDR3 is TGCAGCGTTGAAGAGACCCAGTACTTC. The gene calls are TRBV29-1 and TRBJ2-5; D is uncertain. Trimming shortened V by 0 bases and J by 7 bases, and 0 bases separated the two germline ends. CDR3 length: 9 amino acids. Germline V gene sequence: CDR1 SQVTM, CDR2 ANQGSEA. The variable domain in full, with the rest retrieved from reference TRBV29-1 and TRBJ2-5, is SAVISQKPSRDICQRGTSLTIQCQVDSQVTMMFWYRQQPGQSLTLIATANQGSEATYESGFVIDKFPISRPNLTFSTLTVSNMSPEDSSIYLCSVEETQYFGPGTRLLVL.

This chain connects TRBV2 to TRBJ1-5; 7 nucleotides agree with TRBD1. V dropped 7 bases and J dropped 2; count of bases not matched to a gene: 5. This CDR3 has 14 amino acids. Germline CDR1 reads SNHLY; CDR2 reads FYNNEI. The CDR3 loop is CASNRDSRNQPQHF. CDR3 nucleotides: TGTGCCAGCAATCGGGACAGCCGCAATCAGCCCCAGCATTTT.

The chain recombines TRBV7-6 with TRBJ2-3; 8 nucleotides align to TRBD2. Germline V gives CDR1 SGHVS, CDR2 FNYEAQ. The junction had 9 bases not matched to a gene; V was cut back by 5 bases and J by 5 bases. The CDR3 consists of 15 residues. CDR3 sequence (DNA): TGTGCCAGCAGCCACTTGCGGGGGGACGGAGATACGCAGTATTTT. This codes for CASSHLRGDGDTQYF.

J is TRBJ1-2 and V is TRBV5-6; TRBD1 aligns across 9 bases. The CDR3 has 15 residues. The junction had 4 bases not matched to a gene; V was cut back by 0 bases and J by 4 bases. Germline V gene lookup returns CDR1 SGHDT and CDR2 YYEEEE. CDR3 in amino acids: CASSLGDRVSYGYTF. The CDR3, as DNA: TGTGCCAGCAGCTTGGGGGACAGGGTATCCTATGGCTACACCTTC.